This passage covers 2 T cell receptor beta chains from one sample sequenced in a study of radiotherapy plus CTLA-4 blockade in lung cancer. Profiled with immunoSEQ multiplex PCR; TCRdb holds only in-frame clones, not every one. The sample has tens of thousands of clones, approximately 79% seen once; the top ten hold around 2.8%. The starting material was peripheral blood, obtained from a patient treated with radiotherapy plus ipilimumab. The source is a human donor with non-small cell lung cancer who had a complete response to radiotherapy plus ipilimumab.

The gene calls are TRBV2 and TRBJ2-7; D perhaps matches TRBD1 (6 bases). CDR1 and CDR2 (germline): SNHLY, FYNNEI. Trimming cost V 7 bases and J 6 bases, with 13 bases left between them. The CDR3 spans 12 residues. The CDR3 sequence: CASTTGFGEQYF. CDR3 nucleotide sequence: TGTGCCAGCACTACAGGGTTCGGCGAGCAGTACTTC.

CDR3 loop: CASSEESPGELFF. DNA of the CDR3: TGTGCCAGCAGTGAAGAGAGTCCCGGGGAGCTGTTTTTT. This chain uses TRBV6-4 with TRBJ2-2; no clear D. V lost 3 bases and J lost 6, with 8 bases in between. There are 13 residues in the CDR3. The germline CDR1 and CDR2 sequences are MRHNA and SNTAGT.